Only one count was recorded for the clone carrying this TCR beta chain. Its antigen is as yet unknown. CDR1 and CDR2 from the germline V gene are SGHAT and FQNNGV. The CDR3 is 14 residues long. Trimming cost V 1 base and J 7 bases, with 10 bases left between them. Each CDR3 protein is one row after TCRdb ran MiXCR on the reads. The sample consists of some 480,000 distinct CDR3 sequences, about 33% of them appearing once. This sample stems from a study of T cell repertoires in cytomegalovirus infection. General study findings and limits: Carriage of CMV together with the relevant HLA was identifiable through cumulative public TCR beta family frequency.

This chain connects TRBV11-2 to TRBJ2-2; D unclear. This TCR derives from a human donor in good health (CMV status not recorded). Some clones in this sample may be carry-over from other donors' samples. The source material was cultured PBMCs, sampled from culture after CMV antigen stimulation. The CDR3 DNA reads as TGTGCCAGCAGCTTAGTTCGGTCCGGCGGGGAGCTGTTTTTT. This encodes CASSLVRSGGELFF. The full variable domain, in which reference TRBV11-2 and TRBJ2-2 provide the parts outside the CDR3, is EAGVAQSPRYKIIEKRQSVAFWCNPISGHATLYWYQQILGQGPKLLIQFQNNGVVDDSQLPKDRFSAERLKGVDSTLKIQPAKLEDSAVYLCASSLVRSGGELFFGEGSRLTVL.